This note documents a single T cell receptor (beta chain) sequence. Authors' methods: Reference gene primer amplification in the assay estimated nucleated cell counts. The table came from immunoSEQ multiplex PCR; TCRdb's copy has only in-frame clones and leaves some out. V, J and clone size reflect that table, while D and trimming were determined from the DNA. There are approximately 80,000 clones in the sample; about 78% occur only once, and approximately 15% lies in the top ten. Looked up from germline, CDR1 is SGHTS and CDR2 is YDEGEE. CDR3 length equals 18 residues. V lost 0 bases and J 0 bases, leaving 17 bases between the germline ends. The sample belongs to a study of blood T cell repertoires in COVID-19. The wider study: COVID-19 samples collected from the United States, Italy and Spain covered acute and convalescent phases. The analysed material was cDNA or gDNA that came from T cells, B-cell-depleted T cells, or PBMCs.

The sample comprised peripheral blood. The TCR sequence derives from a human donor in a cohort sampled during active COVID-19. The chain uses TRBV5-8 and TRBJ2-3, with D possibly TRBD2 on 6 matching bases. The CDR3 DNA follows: TGTGCCAGCAGCTTGGGGACCGGGGCTAGCGAGAGCACAGATACGCAGTATTTT. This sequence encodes CASSLGTGASESTDTQYF.